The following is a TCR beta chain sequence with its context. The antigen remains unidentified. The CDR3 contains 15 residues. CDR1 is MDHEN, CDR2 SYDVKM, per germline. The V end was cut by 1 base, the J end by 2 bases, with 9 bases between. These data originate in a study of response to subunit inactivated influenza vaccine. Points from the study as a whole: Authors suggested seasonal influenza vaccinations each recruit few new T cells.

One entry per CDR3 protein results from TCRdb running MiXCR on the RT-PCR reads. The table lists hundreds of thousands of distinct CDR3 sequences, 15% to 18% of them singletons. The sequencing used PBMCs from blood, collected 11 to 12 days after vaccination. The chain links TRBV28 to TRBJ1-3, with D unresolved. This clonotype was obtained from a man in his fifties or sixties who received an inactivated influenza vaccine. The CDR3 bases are TGTGCCAGCAGTTTATTGGTGGTTACTGGAAACACCATATATTTT. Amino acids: CASSLLVVTGNTIYF.